The rows below give T cell receptor beta chains drawn from one sample of a study of blood T cell repertoires in COVID-19. Data came from immunoSEQ multiplex PCR; TCRdb stores just in-frame clones and leaves some out. The table has some 140,000 clones, roughly 82% seen once. Sequenced input: peripheral blood. These receptors were taken from a man older than 75 with acute or convalescent COVID-19. Each CDR3 is given with its conserved first and last residue.

v_gene: TRBV11-2; j_gene: TRBJ2-7; CDR3aa: CASRLGTSGTYYEQYF
v_gene: TRBV28; j_gene: TRBJ1-2; CDR3aa: CASTSGQGAPYGYTF
v_gene: TRBV28; j_gene: TRBJ1-1; CDR3aa: CASSYPGVYTEAFF
v_gene: TRBV16; j_gene: TRBJ1-1; CDR3aa: CASSPSRDRSLGAFF
v_gene: TRBV28; j_gene: TRBJ2-7; CDR3aa: CASTPLVGSYEQYF
v_gene: TRBV5-1; j_gene: TRBJ2-5; CDR3aa: CACRTSGGAPQETQYF
v_gene: TRBV15; j_gene: TRBJ2-5; CDR3aa: CATSRETGTETQYF
v_gene: TRBV29-1; j_gene: TRBJ2-7; CDR3aa: CSVAGMSYEQYF
v_gene: TRBV28; j_gene: TRBJ1-1; CDR3aa: CAGARNLNTEAFF
v_gene: TRBV28; j_gene: TRBJ2-3; CDR3aa: CASSLRADTQYF
v_gene: TRBV7-2; j_gene: TRBJ2-7; CDR3aa: CASSSRDRVREQYF
v_gene: TRBV28; j_gene: TRBJ1-6; CDR3aa: CARAGSGQGDNSPLHF
v_gene: TRBV4-3; j_gene: TRBJ1-6; CDR3aa: CASSQGTGNSPLHF
v_gene: TRBV7-2; j_gene: TRBJ2-4; CDR3aa: CASSPRPRLGPNIQYF
v_gene: TRBV7-2; j_gene: TRBJ1-2; CDR3aa: CASSPEDRSIYGYTF
v_gene: TRBV28; j_gene: TRBJ1-1; CDR3aa: CASSPRVDTEAFF
v_gene: TRBV7-2; j_gene: TRBJ1-5; CDR3aa: CASSLAGQINQPQHF
v_gene: TRBV13; j_gene: TRBJ1-6; CDR3aa: CASTANDSPLHF
v_gene: TRBV7-8; j_gene: TRBJ1-1; CDR3aa: CASSPSGTGGTEAFF
v_gene: TRBV27; j_gene: TRBJ1-1; CDR3aa: CASSPRTGHHTEAFF
v_gene: TRBV28; j_gene: TRBJ1-4; CDR3aa: CASSFLSGAGEKLFF
v_gene: TRBV11-3; j_gene: TRBJ2-1; CDR3aa: CASSLAGGAGEQFF
v_gene: TRBV29-1; j_gene: TRBJ1-2; CDR3aa: CSVKAGGAPYGYTF
v_gene: TRBV18; j_gene: TRBJ1-5; CDR3aa: CASSPGLNQPQHF
v_gene: TRBV5-4; j_gene: TRBJ1-1; CDR3aa: CASSSLTEEAFF
v_gene: TRBV5-1; j_gene: TRBJ2-6; CDR3aa: CASTPGVRGANVLTF
v_gene: TRBV14; j_gene: TRBJ2-6; CDR3aa: CASRQGAPSGANVLTF
v_gene: TRBV18; j_gene: TRBJ2-1; CDR3aa: CASSPDRGSYNEQFF